Listed below are T cell receptor beta chains from one sample, sequenced in a study of shared clonotypes between healthy human individuals. TCRdb keeps only in-frame clones here, not all; method: immunoSEQ multiplex PCR. The sample has nearly 1,000,000 clones, 76% seen once; the top ten hold over 1.3%. The sequencing input was memory CD4+ T cells sorted from blood. Receptors were obtained from a man younger than 35 in good health. The CDR3 runs from the conserved cysteine through the conserved F or W. Each record gives: V gene, clone size, CDR3 length, J gene, D gene, CDR3 DNA, CDR3 protein. The D gene is left open where the match is weak. Only part of the rows carry a size: once, few, many, or a class if the clone is expanded.

V gene: TRBV6-4
clone size: -
CDR3 length: 12
J gene: TRBJ2-7
D gene: -
CDR3 DNA: TGTGCCAGCATTGGGGTAACCTACGAGCAGTACTTC
CDR3 protein: CASIGVTYEQYF

V gene: TRBV10-3
clone size: once
CDR3 length: 11
J gene: TRBJ2-1
D gene: -
CDR3 DNA: TGTGCCATCTCCTGGGGTGATGAGCAGTTCTTC
CDR3 protein: CAISWGDEQFF

V gene: TRBV5-8
clone size: -
CDR3 length: 17
J gene: TRBJ2-1
D gene: -
CDR3 DNA: TGTGCCAGCAGCGCCTGGACCCAGGCGGGATCCAACAATGAGCAGTTCTTC
CDR3 protein: CASSAWTQAGSNNEQFF

V gene: TRBV6-1
clone size: -
CDR3 length: 15
J gene: TRBJ2-7
D gene: TRBD2
CDR3 DNA: TGTGCCAGCAGGGAGAGCCTAGCGGGGGGTTACGAGCAGTACTTC
CDR3 protein: CASRESLAGGYEQYF

V gene: TRBV18
clone size: -
CDR3 length: 15
J gene: TRBJ2-3
D gene: TRBD2
CDR3 DNA: TGTGCCAGCTCACCCAGCGGGGGGGTAACAGATACGCAGTATTTT
CDR3 protein: CASSPSGGVTDTQYF

V gene: TRBV5-1
clone size: once
CDR3 length: 19
J gene: TRBJ2-7
D gene: TRBD2
CDR3 DNA: TGCGCCAGCAGCTCCCAACCGGGACTAGCGGGGGCAAAATCCTACGAGCAGTACTTC
CDR3 protein: CASSSQPGLAGAKSYEQYF

V gene: TRBV11-2
clone size: -
CDR3 length: 18
J gene: TRBJ2-6
D gene: -
CDR3 DNA: TGTGCCAGCAGCTTAGATCACAGGCTACAGGGTGGGGCCAACGTCCTGACTTTC
CDR3 protein: CASSLDHRLQGGANVLTF

V gene: TRBV10-3
clone size: -
CDR3 length: 16
J gene: TRBJ1-5
D gene: -
CDR3 DNA: TGTGCCAGCAGCATACCCCGGGGGATGGACAATCAGCCCCAGCATTTT
CDR3 protein: CASSIPRGMDNQPQHF

V gene: TRBV28
clone size: -
CDR3 length: 16
J gene: TRBJ2-3
D gene: -
CDR3 DNA: TGTGCCAGCAGTTCCTACCCTGACGAGAGCACAGATACGCAGTATTTT
CDR3 protein: CASSSYPDESTDTQYF

V gene: TRBV13
clone size: -
CDR3 length: 15
J gene: TRBJ2-2
D gene: -
CDR3 DNA: TGTGCCAGCACCCCAGGGGGAGGGAACACCGGGGAGCTGTTTTTT
CDR3 protein: CASTPGGGNTGELFF

V gene: TRBV29-1
clone size: -
CDR3 length: 12
J gene: TRBJ2-6
D gene: -
CDR3 DNA: TGCAGCGTTGGTGCCGGGGCCAACGTCCTGACTTTC
CDR3 protein: CSVGAGANVLTF

V gene: TRBV29-1
clone size: -
CDR3 length: 14
J gene: TRBJ2-2
D gene: TRBD1
CDR3 DNA: TGCAGCGTTAGACAGGGGGCGCAGACCGGGGAGCTGTTTTTT
CDR3 protein: CSVRQGAQTGELFF

V gene: TRBV19
clone size: -
CDR3 length: 15
J gene: TRBJ1-1
D gene: -
CDR3 DNA: TGTGCCAGTAGTCCCATTCTAGTGCGAACCACTGAAGCTTTCTTT
CDR3 protein: CASSPILVRTTEAFF

V gene: TRBV28
clone size: -
CDR3 length: 16
J gene: TRBJ2-2
D gene: TRBD2
CDR3 DNA: TGTGCCAGCAGTTTGAACGAGCGGGGGGGCCACGGGGAGCTGTTTTTT
CDR3 protein: CASSLNERGGHGELFF

V gene: TRBV7-7
clone size: few
CDR3 length: 14
J gene: TRBJ2-5
D gene: -
CDR3 DNA: TGTGCTAGCAGCTCAGGAGGACTCGGGGAGACCCAGTACTTC
CDR3 protein: CASSSGGLGETQYF

V gene: TRBV14
clone size: -
CDR3 length: 13
J gene: TRBJ1-2
D gene: TRBD1
CDR3 DNA: TGTGCCAGCAGCCTCCCCGGGACAGTCGGCTACACCTTC
CDR3 protein: CASSLPGTVGYTF

V gene: TRBV6-5
clone size: -
CDR3 length: 15
J gene: TRBJ1-5
D gene: -
CDR3 DNA: TGTGCCAGCAGTTACGGGGTGGGGGACAATCAGCCCCAGCATTTT
CDR3 protein: CASSYGVGDNQPQHF

V gene: TRBV5-1
clone size: -
CDR3 length: 14
J gene: TRBJ2-5
D gene: -
CDR3 DNA: TGCGCCAGCTCGCATCGTAGTCCGGGTGAGACCCAGTACTTC
CDR3 protein: CASSHRSPGETQYF

V gene: TRBV30
clone size: few
CDR3 length: 11
J gene: TRBJ1-2
D gene: TRBD1
CDR3 DNA: TGTGGGGTCCGGACAGGTTATGGCTACACCTTC
CDR3 protein: CGVRTGYGYTF

V gene: TRBV19
clone size: -
CDR3 length: 14
J gene: TRBJ1-5
D gene: -
CDR3 DNA: TGTGCCAGTAGTATAGGGAATAGCAATCAGCCCCAGCATTTT
CDR3 protein: CASSIGNSNQPQHF

V gene: TRBV7-7
clone size: -
CDR3 length: 15
J gene: TRBJ2-1
D gene: -
CDR3 DNA: TGTGCTAGCAGGCTGACTAGACCCATTCTAGATGAGCAGTTCTTC
CDR3 protein: CASRLTRPILDEQFF

V gene: TRBV7-9
clone size: -
CDR3 length: 14
J gene: TRBJ1-5
D gene: TRBD1
CDR3 DNA: TGTGCCAGCAGCGCGGACAGGGGGGACCAGCCCCAGCATTTT
CDR3 protein: CASSADRGDQPQHF

V gene: TRBV5-1
clone size: -
CDR3 length: 18
J gene: TRBJ2-1
D gene: -
CDR3 DNA: TGCGCCAGCAGCTTCGACTATCCACCCCGGGATTCCTACAATGAGCAGTTCTTC
CDR3 protein: CASSFDYPPRDSYNEQFF

V gene: TRBV6-6
clone size: -
CDR3 length: 12
J gene: TRBJ2-3
D gene: -
CDR3 DNA: TGTGCCAGCGGGGACCCCACAGATACGCAGTATTTT
CDR3 protein: CASGDPTDTQYF

V gene: TRBV27
clone size: -
CDR3 length: 16
J gene: TRBJ1-2
D gene: -
CDR3 DNA: TGTGCCAGCAGTTTATCTGACAGGTTGGGGTCTGGTGGCTACACCTTC
CDR3 protein: CASSLSDRLGSGGYTF

V gene: TRBV6-6
clone size: -
CDR3 length: 15
J gene: TRBJ2-7
D gene: -
CDR3 DNA: TGTGCCAGCAGTAGGGACAACCCCGGGCCCTACGAGCAGTACTTC
CDR3 protein: CASSRDNPGPYEQYF

V gene: TRBV2
clone size: -
CDR3 length: 14
J gene: TRBJ1-2
D gene: -
CDR3 DNA: TGTGCCAGCCATAAACAGGAGGGGGGATATGGCTACACCTTC
CDR3 protein: CASHKQEGGYGYTF

V gene: TRBV5-1
clone size: -
CDR3 length: 12
J gene: TRBJ2-5
D gene: -
CDR3 DNA: TGCGCCAGCAGCTTGCCTGCCGAGACCCAGTACTTC
CDR3 protein: CASSLPAETQYF

V gene: TRBV7-2
clone size: -
CDR3 length: 17
J gene: TRBJ2-4
D gene: -
CDR3 DNA: TGTGCCAGCAGCTTAGTAGCCCAATTGGGGTCCAAAAACATTCAGTACTTC
CDR3 protein: CASSLVAQLGSKNIQYF

V gene: TRBV11-2
clone size: -
CDR3 length: 17
J gene: TRBJ1-4
D gene: -
CDR3 DNA: TGTGCCAGCAGCTTATATGCGAGGGGAGGGACTAATGAAAAACTGTTTTTT
CDR3 protein: CASSLYARGGTNEKLFF

V gene: TRBV5-6
clone size: -
CDR3 length: 15
J gene: TRBJ1-6
D gene: -
CDR3 DNA: TGTGCCAGCACCGGTCAAGTCGGGCATAATTCACCCCTCCACTTT
CDR3 protein: CASTGQVGHNSPLHF

V gene: TRBV27
clone size: -
CDR3 length: 17
J gene: TRBJ1-2
D gene: -
CDR3 DNA: TGTGCCAGCAGTCCCCTCTCGGTGGGGACGTACAACTATGGCTACACCTTC
CDR3 protein: CASSPLSVGTYNYGYTF

V gene: TRBV2
clone size: -
CDR3 length: 13
J gene: TRBJ1-4
D gene: -
CDR3 DNA: TGTGCCAGCAGCGTACGGACGGGTGAAAAACTGTTTTTT
CDR3 protein: CASSVRTGEKLFF

V gene: TRBV9
clone size: -
CDR3 length: 12
J gene: TRBJ2-2
D gene: -
CDR3 DNA: TGTGCCAGCAGTCCTTTTACCGGGGAGCTGTTTTTT
CDR3 protein: CASSPFTGELFF

V gene: TRBV18
clone size: -
CDR3 length: 16
J gene: TRBJ2-3
D gene: TRBD2
CDR3 DNA: TGTGCCAGCTCACCAAGTCTAGCGGGGTTCACAGATACGCAGTATTTT
CDR3 protein: CASSPSLAGFTDTQYF

V gene: TRBV6-1
clone size: -
CDR3 length: 14
J gene: TRBJ1-1
D gene: -
CDR3 DNA: TGTGCCAGCAGTGATGAGCGGGGCAACACTGAAGCTTTCTTT
CDR3 protein: CASSDERGNTEAFF

V gene: TRBV5-1
clone size: few
CDR3 length: 15
J gene: TRBJ1-1
D gene: TRBD1
CDR3 DNA: TGCGCCAGCAGCGCCGGGACAGGGGTAGCCACTGAAGCTTTCTTT
CDR3 protein: CASSAGTGVATEAFF

V gene: TRBV28
clone size: -
CDR3 length: 15
J gene: TRBJ2-3
D gene: -
CDR3 DNA: TGTGCCAGTACTCTCCGGGGACTGGTCACAGATACGCAGTATTTT
CDR3 protein: CASTLRGLVTDTQYF